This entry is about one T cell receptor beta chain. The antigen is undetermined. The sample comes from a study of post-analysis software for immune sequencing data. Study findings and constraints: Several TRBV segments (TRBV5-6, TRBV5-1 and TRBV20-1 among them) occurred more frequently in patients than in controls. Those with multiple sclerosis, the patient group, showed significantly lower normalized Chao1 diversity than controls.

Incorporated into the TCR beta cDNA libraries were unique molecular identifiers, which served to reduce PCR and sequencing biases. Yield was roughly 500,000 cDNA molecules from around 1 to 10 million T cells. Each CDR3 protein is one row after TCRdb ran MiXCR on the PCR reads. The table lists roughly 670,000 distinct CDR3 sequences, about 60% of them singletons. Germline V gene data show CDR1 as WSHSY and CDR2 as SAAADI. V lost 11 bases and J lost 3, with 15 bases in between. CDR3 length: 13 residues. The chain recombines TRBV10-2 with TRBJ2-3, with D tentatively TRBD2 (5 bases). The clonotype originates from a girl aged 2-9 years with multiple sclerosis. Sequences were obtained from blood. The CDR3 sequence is CAAEGKRTDTQYF. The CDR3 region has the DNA TGCGCCGCCGAGGGAAAACGAACAGATACGCAGTATTTT.